This TCR beta chain appears in the sequencing data of a study of beta chain features in type 1 diabetes. Study results and caveats: Patients with type 1 diabetes showed fewer VDJ junction insertions and more deletions.

Regarding this clone: Its target is not known.

Isolated RNA was reverse transcribed in full, so expressed TCRB transcripts were sequenced. Regulatory, naive and central memory T cell samples averaged approximately 3.9 million reads. The assay was immunoSEQ multiplex PCR, and TCRdb's table has in-frame clones only and misses some. The sample records roughly 370,000 clones, approximately 15% being singletons. Each of the sorted populations had a purity greater than 95%. The V and J ends lost 6 bases and 2 bases respectively, with 17 bases between them. This CDR3 is built from 15 residues. Germline lookup yields CDR1 SNHLY and CDR2 FYNNEI. This chain connects TRBV2 to TRBJ2-7, with D perhaps TRBD1 or TRBD2 (5 bases each). The source is a man in his thirties or forties in good health. The sample consisted of naive CD4+ T cells from blood. The CDR3 DNA reads TGTGCCAGCAGCGACGCCGGGACGACAACCTACGAGCAGTACTTC. It codes for CASSDAGTTTYEQYF.